This T cell receptor beta chain was retrieved from a study of control samples from healthy donors and cancer patients. Trimming took off 1 base at V and 8 bases at J, with 15 bases between the two ends. There are 14 residues in the CDR3. The germline V gene encodes CDR1 SGHKS and CDR2 YYEKEE (reference sequence). TCRdb's table, derived via immunoSEQ multiplex PCR, lists solely in-frame clones and lacks some. The profile covers around 140,000 clones, with under 95% appearing a single time and under 9% taken by the ten largest. The TCR comes from a man in his late teens or twenties in good health. This chain joins TRBV5-5 and TRBJ1-1; possible D gene TRBD1, 5 bases. Sequencing was performed on blood. CDR3 amino acids: CASSLLSGPWEAFF. CDR3 DNA: TGTGCCAGCAGCTTGTTATCGGGACCTTGGGAAGCTTTCTTT.